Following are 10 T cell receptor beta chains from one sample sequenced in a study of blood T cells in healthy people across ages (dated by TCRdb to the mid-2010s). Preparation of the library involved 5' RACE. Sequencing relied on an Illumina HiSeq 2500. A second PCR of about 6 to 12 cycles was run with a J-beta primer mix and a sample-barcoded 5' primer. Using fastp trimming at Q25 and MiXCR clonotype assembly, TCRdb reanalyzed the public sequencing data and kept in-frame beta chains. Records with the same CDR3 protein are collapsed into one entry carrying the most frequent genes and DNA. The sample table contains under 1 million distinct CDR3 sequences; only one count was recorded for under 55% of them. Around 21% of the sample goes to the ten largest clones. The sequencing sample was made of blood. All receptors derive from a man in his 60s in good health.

The DNA for the CDR3 is TGTGCCAGCAGCTTTAACATGAACACTGAAGCTTTCTTT. Amino acid sequence: CASSFNMNTEAFF. This chain links TRBV7-9 with TRBJ1-1; D ambiguous. From germline, CDR1 is SEHNR and CDR2 FQNEAQ (reference sequence). The V and J ends lost 3 bases and 0 bases respectively, with 5 bases between them. The CDR3 contains 13 residues.

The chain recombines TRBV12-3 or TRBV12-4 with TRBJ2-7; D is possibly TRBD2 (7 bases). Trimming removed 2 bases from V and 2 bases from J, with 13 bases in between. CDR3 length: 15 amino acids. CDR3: CASSLRAGAPYEQYF. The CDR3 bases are TGTGCCAGCAGTTTAAGGGCGGGGGCCCCCTACGAGCAGTACTTC.

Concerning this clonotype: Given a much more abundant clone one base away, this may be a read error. DNA of the CDR3: TGTGCCAGCAGCTTAAAGCTTGAGACAGGGCTTATACGGCCCTACGAGCAGTACTTC. It is translated as CASSLKLETGLIRPYEQYF. V and J are TRBV7-2 and TRBJ2-5, with 7 bases aligning to TRBD1. The J call may be wrong; the DNA end is better matched by TRBJ2-7. Germline V gives CDR1 SGHTA, CDR2 FQGNSA. The CDR3 totals 19 residues.

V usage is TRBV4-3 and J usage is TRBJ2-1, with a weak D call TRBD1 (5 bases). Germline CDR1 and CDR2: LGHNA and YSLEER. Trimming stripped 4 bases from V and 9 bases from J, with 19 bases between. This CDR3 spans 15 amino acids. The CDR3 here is CASSPGVGLDSEQFF. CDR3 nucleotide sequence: TGCGCCAGCAGCCCCGGCGTCGGGTTAGACAGTGAGCAGTTCTTC.

In DNA form, the CDR3 reads TGTGCCAGCAGCCGGACAGGGGGCGAATTTGAAGCTTTCTTT. It encodes CASSRTGGEFEAFF. The chain has TRBV7-2 and TRBJ1-1; 11 bases line up with TRBD1. V gave up 5 bases and J gave up 7 bases; unmatched junction bases: 6. The germline gives CDR1 SGHTA, CDR2 FQGNSA. The CDR3 extends over 14 amino acids.

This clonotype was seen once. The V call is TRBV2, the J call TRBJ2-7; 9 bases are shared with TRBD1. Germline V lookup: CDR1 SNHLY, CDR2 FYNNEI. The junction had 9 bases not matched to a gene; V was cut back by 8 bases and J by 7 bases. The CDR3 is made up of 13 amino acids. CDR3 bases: TGTGCCAGCCACAACAGGGGGCTAAATGAGCAGTACTTC. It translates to CASHNRGLNEQYF.

The CDR3 DNA reads as TGTGCCAGCAGCCCGACAGTAGTGGGCTACGAGCAGTACTTC. Residues: CASSPTVVGYEQYF. The rearrangement joins TRBV7-2 to TRBJ2-7; D may be TRBD1 (5 bases). This CDR3 region has 14 residues. The V gene lost 5 bases and the J gene lost 3 bases, with 14 bases spanning the gap. The germline CDR1 and CDR2 sequences are SGHTA and FQGNSA. The full variable domain, completed using reference TRBV7-2 and TRBJ2-7, is GAGVSQSPSNKVTEKGKDVELRCDPISGHTALYWYRQSLGQGLEFLIYFQGNSAPDKSGLPSDRFSAERTGGSVSTLTIQRTQQEDSAVYLCASSPTVVGYEQYFGPGTRLTVT.

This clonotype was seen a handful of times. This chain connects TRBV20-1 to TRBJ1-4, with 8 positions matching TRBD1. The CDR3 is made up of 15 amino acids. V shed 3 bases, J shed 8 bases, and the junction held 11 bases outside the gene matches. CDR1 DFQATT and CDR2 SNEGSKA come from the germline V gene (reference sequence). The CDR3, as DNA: TGCAGTGCTAGTCAACCGGGACAGGTATTCGAAAAACTGTTTTTT. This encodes CSASQPGQVFEKLFF.

The CDR3 nucleotides are TGTGCCAGTAGTATAGGGCAGCGGTACAATGAGCAGTTCTTC. Amino acids: CASSIGQRYNEQFF. V and J are TRBV19 and TRBJ2-1; maybe TRBD2 (5 bases). Trimming stripped 1 base from V and 4 bases from J, with 8 bases between. Germline V CDR1 and CDR2: LNHDA, SQIVND (reference sequence). The CDR3 is 14 amino acids.

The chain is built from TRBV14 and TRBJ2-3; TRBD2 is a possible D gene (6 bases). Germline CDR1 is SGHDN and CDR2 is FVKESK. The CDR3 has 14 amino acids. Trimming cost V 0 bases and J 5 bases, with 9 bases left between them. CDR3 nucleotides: TGTGCCAGCAGCCAAGAATTAGCGGTAGATACGCAGTATTTT. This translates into CASSQELAVDTQYF.